A selection of T cell receptor beta chains follows, all from one sample in a study of blood T cells in healthy people across ages. TCRdb recomputed calls from the 5' RACE reads with MiXCR, one row per CDR3 protein. The profile shows about 1.8 million distinct CDR3 sequences, 40% to 55% of them singletons. Sequenced input: blood. All receptors come from a woman in her thirties or forties in good health. Both conserved end residues are part of each CDR3. D genes are given only for firm matches. Expanded clones get a size class; other rows say once, few or many, or leave the size out.

v_gene	j_gene	abundance	d_gene	CDR3aa	CDR3nt
TRBV5-6	TRBJ2-1	few	NA	CASSLSGTSSSEQFF	TGTGCCAGCAGCTTGTCCGGGACCTCAAGCAGTGAGCAGTTCTTC
TRBV19	TRBJ2-6	NA	NA	CASSIRGSGANVLTF	TGTGCCAGTAGTATACGGGGCTCTGGGGCCAACGTCCTGACTTTC
TRBV7-2	TRBJ2-5	many	NA	CASSSVEARVKTQYF	TGTGCCAGCAGCTCAGTTGAAGCCAGGGTAAAGACCCAGTACTTC
TRBV29-1	TRBJ1-1	NA	NA	CSGGGQNSEAFF	TGCAGCGGGGGGGGCCAGAACTCTGAAGCTTTCTTT
TRBV3-1	TRBJ2-5	few	TRBD2	CASSQVTSGLYQETQYF	TGTGCCAGCAGCCAAGTGACTAGCGGATTGTACCAAGAGACCCAGTACTTC
TRBV29-1	TRBJ2-1	few	NA	CSVEPLTNEQFF	TGCAGCGTTGAGCCTCTAACCAATGAGCAGTTCTTC
TRBV6-1	TRBJ2-7	NA	TRBD2	CASSGRTSGRSYEQYF	TGTGCCAGCAGTGGACGGACTAGCGGGCGCTCCTACGAGCAGTACTTC
TRBV9	TRBJ2-5	NA	NA	CASSAAPTSPSNGGTQYF	TGTGCCAGCAGCGCCGCCCCCACTAGCCCCTCTAACGGAGGGACCCAGTACTTC
TRBV3-1	TRBJ2-5	NA	NA	CASSRPSVETQYF	TGTGCCAGCAGCCGTCCATCGGTGGAGACCCAGTACTTC
TRBV6-2/TRBV6-3	TRBJ2-5	NA	NA	CASNYRTYQETQYF	TGTGCCAGCAACTACAGGACGTACCAAGAGACCCAGTACTTC
TRBV6-2/TRBV6-3	TRBJ2-1	NA	TRBD1	CASSRRTGFSETQFF	TGTGCCAGCAGTCGACGGACAGGCTTTAGCGAGACCCAGTTCTTC
TRBV11-2	TRBJ2-7	many	NA	CASRNWLGQHSLHSKERENYEQYF	TGTGCCAGTCGTAACTGGCTAGGACAGCATTCCCTCCATTCTAAGGAGCGTGAAAACTACGAGCAGTACTTC
TRBV5-1	TRBJ2-7	NA	TRBD2	CASSLRGVEAGGLYEQYF	TGCGCCAGCAGCTTGAGGGGAGTTGAAGCGGGGGGCCTATACGAGCAGTACTTC
TRBV6-6	TRBJ2-5	NA	NA	CASRTGTGVWEQYF	TGTGCCAGCAGAACCGGGACGGGGGTTTGGGAGCAGTACTTC
TRBV6-1	TRBJ1-5	NA	NA	CASREGGAQPQHF	TGTGCCAGCAGGGAGGGGGGGGCTCAGCCCCAGCATTTT
TRBV5-6	TRBJ2-5	NA	NA	CASSAGSGTQYF	TGTGCCAGCAGCGCTGGTTCCGGGACCCAGTACTTC
TRBV5-1	TRBJ2-5	NA	NA	CASSEGQPVQETQYF	TGCGCCAGCAGCGAAGGACAGCCAGTCCAAGAGACCCAGTACTTC
TRBV5-6	TRBJ2-7	NA	TRBD1	CASSFGTEGGSEQYF	TGTGCCAGCAGCTTTGGGACAGAAGGAGGATCCGAGCAGTACTTC
TRBV5-1	TRBJ2-5	NA	NA	CASSLGPAEKETQYF	TGCGCCAGCAGCTTGGGCCCGGCGGAAAAAGAGACCCAGTACTTC
TRBV20-1	TRBJ1-5	few	NA	CSALGGYSNQPQHF	TGCAGTGCCCTGGGCGGTTATAGCAATCAGCCCCAGCATTTT
TRBV20-1	TRBJ2-7	few	TRBD1	CSARAPGQGPYEQYF	TGCAGTGCTAGAGCCCCGGGACAGGGGCCCTACGAGCAGTACTTC
TRBV20-1	TRBJ2-3	NA	NA	CSARPQGGTDTQYF	TGCAGTGCTAGACCCCAGGGAGGAACAGATACGCAGTATTTT
TRBV3-1	TRBJ2-3	NA	NA	CASSQGALRADTQYF	TGTGCCAGCAGCCAAGGGGCCCTCCGAGCAGATACGCAGTATTTT
TRBV20-1	TRBJ1-2	NA	NA	CSATRQSMGYGYTF	TGCAGTGCTACTCGACAGTCTATGGGGTATGGCTACACCTTC
TRBV5-6	TRBJ2-4	few	NA	CASSLEGQTLAKNIQYF	TGTGCCAGCAGCTTGGAGGGTCAAACGCTAGCCAAAAACATTCAGTACTTC
TRBV5-1	TRBJ1-2	once	NA	CASSLELGVKYGYTF	TGCGCCAGCAGCTTGGAACTAGGGGTAAAGTATGGCTACACCTTC
TRBV12-3/TRBV12-4	TRBJ2-7	NA	TRBD1	CASSDPGQTSYNEQYF	TGTGCCAGCAGTGACCCGGGACAGACCTCCTACAATGAGCAGTACTTC
TRBV10-2	TRBJ2-3	NA	NA	CASSDDRRTDTQYF	TGCGCCAGCAGTGATGACAGGCGCACAGATACGCAGTATTTT
TRBV15	TRBJ2-1	NA	TRBD2	CATSQAGLMGTQFF	TGTGCCACCAGCCAAGCGGGACTTATGGGGACCCAGTTCTTC
TRBV20-1	TRBJ2-1	once	NA	CSARVNGGAPSSNEQFF	TGCAGTGCTAGAGTAAATGGGGGGGCCCCTAGCAGCAATGAGCAGTTCTTC
TRBV24-1	TRBJ2-3	few	TRBD2	CATSTSGGTDTQYF	TGTGCCACCAGTACTAGCGGAGGCACAGATACGCAGTATTTT
TRBV7-2	TRBJ1-2	NA	TRBD1	CASSLANQGDYGYTF	TGTGCCAGCAGCTTAGCCAATCAGGGGGACTATGGCTACACCTTC
TRBV5-6	TRBJ2-5	once	TRBD2	CASSRPGGGYQETQYF	TGTGCCAGCAGCCGGCCGGGGGGGGGGTACCAAGAGACCCAGTACTTC
TRBV7-9	TRBJ2-1	NA	TRBD1	CASSLGQGALSEQFF	TGTGCCAGCAGCTTGGGACAGGGGGCGCTCAGTGAGCAGTTCTTC
TRBV5-1	TRBJ2-1	few	NA	CASSLGARVNEQFF	TGCGCCAGCAGCTTGGGCGCACGGGTCAATGAGCAGTTCTTC
TRBV5-1	TRBJ2-7	NA	NA	CASSGTLSHEQYF	TGCGCCAGCAGCGGGACCCTTTCCCACGAGCAGTACTTC
TRBV14	TRBJ2-5	NA	TRBD1	CASGPRGRETQYF	TGTGCCAGCGGACCCAGGGGGCGGGAGACCCAGTACTTC
TRBV5-1	TRBJ1-2	NA	NA	CASSLEFGSRDYGYTF	TGCGCCAGCAGCTTGGAATTTGGTTCTCGGGACTATGGCTACACCTTC